This T cell receptor beta chain emerged from a study of shared T cell receptors in the human thymus. In its sample, this clone was seen a few times. Generated by immunoSEQ multiplex PCR, the TCRdb table keeps only in-frame clones and is missing some. Found here are 500,000 to 550,000 clones, approximately 78% of them singletons; the top ten hold more than 0.01%. The CDR3 is 14 amino acids. V lost 7 bases to trimming and J lost 5 bases, with 17 bases between them. Germline V gene sequence: CDR1 WSHSY, CDR2 SAAADI. This sample was also put to use in a study of human thymus T cells. As that study records: Samples came from healthy Finnish infants during open corrective cardiac surgery. Resected material from corrective heart surgery provided the thymus tissue analysed. Thymic and blood repertoires seemed to show skewed V and J gene use.

The sequence came from a boy younger than two with a congenital heart defect. The V and J genes are TRBV10-2 and TRBJ2-5, with no clear D. Sequenced input: thymocytes. The CDR3 spells CASTAILVGETQYF. The DNA for the CDR3 is TGCGCCAGCACGGCGATCCTCGTCGGGGAGACCCAGTACTTC.